Each of the 15 T cell receptor beta chains below was sequenced from the same sample in a study of T cells in Graves' hyperthyroidism and ophthalmopathy. Amplification of TCR beta CDR3 regions used RNA as the template. RT-PCR in the first round (using the HTBI primer set) targeted the TCR CDR3. TCRdb processed the multiplex PCR reads anew with MiXCR; each CDR3 protein has one entry. This table holds roughly 180,000 distinct CDR3 sequences, around 8.9% found once. Sequenced sample: blood. These TCRs come from a woman under 30 with Graves' hyperthyroidism that later progressed to Graves' ophthalmopathy.

This clonotype occurred many times. The CDR3 sequence is CASSLRDRPSGDTQYF. CDR3 DNA: TGTGCCAGCAGCCTCCGGGACAGACCTTCGGGAGATACGCAGTATTTT. This chain links TRBV9 with TRBJ2-3; 7 bases fit TRBD1. Germline V CDR1 and CDR2: SGDLS, YYNGEE. The CDR3 loop spans 16 amino acids. The V segment lost 4 bases and the J segment 5 bases; nucleotides outside the gene matches: 13.

The V and J genes are TRBV7-9 and TRBJ2-7, with D perhaps TRBD1 (5 bases). This CDR3 spans 13 amino acids. CDR1 is SEHNR, CDR2 FQNEAQ, per germline (reference sequence). V lost 4 bases to trimming and J lost 6 bases, with 13 bases between them. The CDR3 region is CASSSDSTVEQYF. DNA of the CDR3: TGTGCCAGCAGCTCAGACAGTACCGTCGAGCAGTACTTC.

This clonotype occurred many times. The genes are TRBV20-1 and TRBJ2-5; TRBD2 matches at 9 bases. The CDR3 is 14 residues long. Germline CDR1 is DFQATT and CDR2 is SNEGSKA (reference sequence). Trimming cost V 5 bases and J 9 bases; bases outside gene matches: 13. The CDR3 is CSARAGGPGGAQYF. The CDR3 DNA reads as TGCAGTGCTCGAGCGGGAGGCCCGGGGGGGGCCCAGTACTTC.

This clonotype was observed a single time. The chain has TRBV6-4 and TRBJ1-3; possible D gene TRBD1, 5 bases. Germline V gene sequence: CDR1 MRHNA, CDR2 SNTAGT. The CDR3 covers 15 residues. V dropped 4 bases and J dropped 3 bases, with 13 bases sitting between them. This CDR3 reads CASSGAGRIGNTIYF. In DNA, the CDR3 is TGTGCCAGCAGTGGTGCAGGGAGAATTGGAAACACCATATATTTT.

This clonotype was seen more than once but under ten times. A junction end diverges from the germline sequence, so it may reflect a read error. The V call is TRBV2, the J call TRBJ2-1; 14 positions match TRBD2. Germline CDR1 SNHLY, CDR2 FYNNEI. The CDR3 loop spans 15 amino acids. The CDR3 bases are TGTGCCAACCTGAGGACTAGCGGGGGGTGGAATGAGCAGTCCTTC. Protein product: CANLRTSGGWNEQSF.

This clonotype came up many times. The chain links TRBV7-8 to TRBJ2-3; possibly TRBD1 for D (6 bases). The CDR3 spans 14 residues. V was clipped by 2 bases and J by 4 bases, with 10 bases between them. The germline gives CDR1 SGHVS, CDR2 FQNEAQ. CDR3 residues: CASSLRQEPDTQYF. The DNA of the CDR3 is TGTGCCAGCAGCTTAAGACAGGAGCCAGATACGCAGTATTTT.

This clonotype has ten or more counts. The chain is built from TRBV28 and TRBJ1-2, with D hard to call. Deletions cut 6 bases from V and 4 bases from J, with 18 bases between. The CDR3 totals 15 residues. Germline values: CDR1 MDHEN, CDR2 SYDVKM. The chain's CDR3 is CASRPLGQSSYGYTF. In DNA, the CDR3 is TGTGCCAGCAGACCCCTAGGGCAGTCCAGCTATGGCTACACCTTC.

For this clonotype: A much more abundant neighbour one base away suggests this may be a read error. This rearrangement joins TRBV6-1 to TRBJ1-1; D not resolved. CDR1 MNHNS and CDR2 SASEGT come from the germline V gene. The CDR3 is 12 amino acids. The germline V and J ends were trimmed by 6 bases and 0 bases, with 5 bases remaining between them. In DNA, the CDR3 is TGTGCCAGCAGGAAGGTGAACACTGAAGCTTTCTTT. Protein: CASRKVNTEAFF.

The chain links TRBV30 to TRBJ2-1; 8 nucleotides match TRBD2. The CDR3 has 16 amino acids. Germline V lookup: CDR1 GTSNPN, CDR2 SVGIG (reference sequence). J lost 5 bases, V lost 4 bases, and 13 bases had no gene match. CDR3: CAWTFPTSAGHNEQFF. DNA of the CDR3: TGTGCCTGGACATTCCCGACTAGCGCGGGACACAATGAGCAGTTCTTC. Combining the CDR3 with reference TRBV30 and TRBJ2-1 gives the whole variable domain SQTIHQWPATLVQPVGSPLSLECTVEGTSNPNLYWYRQAAGRGLQLLFYSVGIGQISSEVPQNLSASRPQDRQFILSSKKLLLSDSGFYLCAWTFPTSAGHNEQFFGPGTRLTVL.

This clonotype occurred many times. The J gene is TRBJ2-2, the V gene TRBV12-3 or TRBV12-4; D remains ambiguous. CDR3 length: 11 amino acids. Trimming left V 6 bases short and J 6 bases short, with 5 bases between. CDR3 in DNA: TGTGCCAGCAGCCCCCCCGGGGAGCTGTTTTTT. Translation gives CASSPPGELFF.

This clonotype was seen many times. The V call is TRBV6-1, the J call TRBJ1-2, with 8 nucleotides matching TRBD1. The junction had 10 bases not matched to a gene; V was cut back by 6 bases and J by 7 bases. CDR1 and CDR2 from the germline V gene are MNHNS and SASEGT. The CDR3 contains 14 residues. The CDR3 spells CASSATGAGTGYTF. In DNA form, the CDR3 reads TGTGCCAGCAGCGCGACAGGGGCCGGTACTGGCTACACCTTC.

This clonotype was detected ten times or more. This chain connects TRBV20-1 to TRBJ1-1, with TRBD1 as a possible D gene (5 bases). Trimming took 3 bases from V and 1 from J, leaving 15 bases between them. Germline lookup yields CDR1 DFQATT and CDR2 SNEGSKA (reference sequence). CDR3 length: 15 residues. In DNA form, the CDR3 reads TGCAGTGCTAGGGACTCCGGGGGAGGGAACACTGAAGCTTTCTTT. It yields the protein CSARDSGGGNTEAFF.

Many counts were recorded for this clonotype. J is TRBJ1-2 and V is TRBV2; D call uncertain. Germline assignment: CDR1 SNHLY and CDR2 FYNNEI. This CDR3 contains 14 residues. V lost 6 bases and J 4 bases, leaving 15 bases between the germline ends. The CDR3 loop is CASSEDRSLYGYTF. The CDR3 DNA reads as TGTGCCAGCAGCGAGGACCGTTCCCTCTATGGCTACACCTTC.

V usage is TRBV19 and J usage is TRBJ2-1; TRBD2 aligns across 8 bases. The CDR3 totals 15 residues. Germline trimming cut 1 base from V and 9 bases from J; bases unmatched to any gene: 8. Germline loops: CDR1 LNHDA, CDR2 SQIVND (reference sequence). CDR3: CASSIVDGGATEQFF. The CDR3 bases are TGTGCCAGTAGTATAGTTGACGGGGGGGCCACTGAGCAGTTCTTC.

At least ten counts were recorded for this clonotype. The chain has TRBV4-2 and TRBJ2-1; 9 bases map to TRBD1. The germline V gene encodes CDR1 LGHNA and CDR2 YNFKEQ. The CDR3 totals 17 residues. V trimming: 2 bases; J trimming: 7 bases; junction bases outside the gene matches: 12. CDR3: CASSQRHGQGILNEQFF. The DNA for the CDR3 is TGTGCCAGCAGCCAACGCCACGGACAGGGGATCCTAAATGAGCAGTTCTTC.